This TCR beta chain appears in the sequencing data of a study of cytomegalovirus exposure and HLA in healthy donors. PCR amplification relied on 60 Vbeta primers (plus 13 Jbeta primers). Produced via immunoSEQ multiplex PCR; TCRdb's table is partial and in-frame only. The table lists 150,000 to 200,000 clones, less than 85% of them singletons. Deletions cut 6 bases from V and 6 bases from J, with 11 bases between. CDR1 MGHDK and CDR2 SYGVNS come from the germline V gene. This CDR3 spans 13 amino acids. This clone has just a few counts. The receptor comes from a man younger than 35 in good health and CMV-seronegative. This chain connects TRBV25-1 to TRBJ1-4; D unresolved. The sample taken for sequencing was PBMCs. The CDR3: CASRGQVYEKLFF. The CDR3 bases are TGTGCCAGCAGGGGTCAGGTATATGAAAAACTGTTTTTT.